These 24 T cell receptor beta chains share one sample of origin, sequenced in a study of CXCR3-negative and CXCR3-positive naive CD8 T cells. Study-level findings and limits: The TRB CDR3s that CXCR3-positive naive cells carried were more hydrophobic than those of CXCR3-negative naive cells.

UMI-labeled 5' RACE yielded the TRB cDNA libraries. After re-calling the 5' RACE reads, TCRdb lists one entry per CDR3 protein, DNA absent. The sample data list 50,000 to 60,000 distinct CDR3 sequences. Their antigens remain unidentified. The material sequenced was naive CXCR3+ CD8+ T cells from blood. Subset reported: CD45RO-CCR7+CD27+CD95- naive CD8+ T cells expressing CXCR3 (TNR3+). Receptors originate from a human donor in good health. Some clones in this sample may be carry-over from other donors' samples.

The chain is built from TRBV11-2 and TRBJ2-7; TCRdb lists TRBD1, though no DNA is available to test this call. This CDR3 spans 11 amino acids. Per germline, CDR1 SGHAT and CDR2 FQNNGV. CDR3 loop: CASSLRGEQYF.

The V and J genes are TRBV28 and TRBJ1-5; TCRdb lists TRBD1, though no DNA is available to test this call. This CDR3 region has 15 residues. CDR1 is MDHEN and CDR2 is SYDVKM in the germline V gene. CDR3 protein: CASSRPGISNQPQHF.

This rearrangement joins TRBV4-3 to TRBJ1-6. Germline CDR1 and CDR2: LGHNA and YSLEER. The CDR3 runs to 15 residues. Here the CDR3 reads CASSQESGAQDPLHF.

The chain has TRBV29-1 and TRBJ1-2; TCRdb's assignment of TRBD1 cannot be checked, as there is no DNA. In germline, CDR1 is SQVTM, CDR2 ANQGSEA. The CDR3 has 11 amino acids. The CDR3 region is CSVVSQGGYTF.

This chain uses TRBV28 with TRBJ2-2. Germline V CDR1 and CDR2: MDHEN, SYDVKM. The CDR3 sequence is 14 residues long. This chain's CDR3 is CASGPASNTGELFF.

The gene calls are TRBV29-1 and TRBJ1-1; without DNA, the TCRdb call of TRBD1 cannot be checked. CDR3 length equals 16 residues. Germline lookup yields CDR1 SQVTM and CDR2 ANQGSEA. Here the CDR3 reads CSVEGRDSSMNTEAFF.

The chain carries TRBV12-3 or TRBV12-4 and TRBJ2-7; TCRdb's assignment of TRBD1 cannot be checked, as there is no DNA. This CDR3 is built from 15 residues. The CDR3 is CASTTLGQGLYEQYF.

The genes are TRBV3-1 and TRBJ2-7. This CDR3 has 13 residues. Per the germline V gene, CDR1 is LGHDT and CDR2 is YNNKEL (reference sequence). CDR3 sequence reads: CASSIASNYEQYF.

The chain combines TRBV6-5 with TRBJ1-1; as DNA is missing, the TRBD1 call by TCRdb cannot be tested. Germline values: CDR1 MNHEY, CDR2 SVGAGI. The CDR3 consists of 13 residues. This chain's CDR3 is CASSYIRGTEAFF.

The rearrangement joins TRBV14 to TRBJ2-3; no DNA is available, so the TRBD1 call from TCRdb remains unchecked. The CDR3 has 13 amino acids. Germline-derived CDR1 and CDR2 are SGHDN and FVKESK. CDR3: CASNTGVADTQYF. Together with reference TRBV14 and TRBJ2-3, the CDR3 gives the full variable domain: EAGVTQFPSHSVIEKGQTVTLRCDPISGHDNLYWYRRVMGKEIKFLLHFVKESKQDESGMPNNRFLAERTGGTYSTLKVQPAELEDSGVYFCASNTGVADTQYFGPGTRLTVL.

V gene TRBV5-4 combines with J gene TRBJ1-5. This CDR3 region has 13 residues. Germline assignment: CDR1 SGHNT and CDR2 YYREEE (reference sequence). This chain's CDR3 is CASSLGRNQPQHF.

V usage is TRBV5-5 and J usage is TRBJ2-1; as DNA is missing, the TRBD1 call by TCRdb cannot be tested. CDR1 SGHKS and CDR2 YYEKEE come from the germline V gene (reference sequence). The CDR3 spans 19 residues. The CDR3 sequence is CASSLEGELRWSWSYEQFF.

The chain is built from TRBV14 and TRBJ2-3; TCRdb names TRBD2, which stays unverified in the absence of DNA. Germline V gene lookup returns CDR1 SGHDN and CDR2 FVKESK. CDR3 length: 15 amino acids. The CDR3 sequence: CASSSWSGSTDTQYF.

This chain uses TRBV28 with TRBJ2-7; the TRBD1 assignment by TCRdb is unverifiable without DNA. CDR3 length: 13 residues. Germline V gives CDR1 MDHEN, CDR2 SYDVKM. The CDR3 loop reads CASSPHRIYEQYF.

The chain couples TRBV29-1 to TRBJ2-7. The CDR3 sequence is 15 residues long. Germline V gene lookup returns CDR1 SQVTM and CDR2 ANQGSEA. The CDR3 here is CSVEDRDRETYEQYF.

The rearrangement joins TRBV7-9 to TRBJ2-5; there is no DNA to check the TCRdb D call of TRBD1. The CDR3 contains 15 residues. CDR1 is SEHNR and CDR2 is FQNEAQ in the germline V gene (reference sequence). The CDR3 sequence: CASSPPPLALETQYF.

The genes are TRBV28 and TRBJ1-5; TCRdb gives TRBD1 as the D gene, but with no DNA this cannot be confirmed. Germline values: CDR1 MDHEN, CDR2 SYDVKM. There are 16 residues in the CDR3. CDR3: CASRLIRGSSNQPQHF.

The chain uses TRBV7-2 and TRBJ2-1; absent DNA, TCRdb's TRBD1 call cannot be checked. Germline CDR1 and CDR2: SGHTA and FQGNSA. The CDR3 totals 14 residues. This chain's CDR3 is CASSWDGSYNEQFF.

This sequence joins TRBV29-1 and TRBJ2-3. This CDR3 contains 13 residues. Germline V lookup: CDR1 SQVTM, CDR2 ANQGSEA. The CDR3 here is CSVGRIVTDTQYF.

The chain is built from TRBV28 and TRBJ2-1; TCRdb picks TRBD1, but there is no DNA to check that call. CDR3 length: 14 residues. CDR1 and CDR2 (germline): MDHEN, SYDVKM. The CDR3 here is CASRDGHLGDEQFF. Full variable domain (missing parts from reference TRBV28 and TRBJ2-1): DVKVTQSSRYLVKRTGEKVFLECVQDMDHENMFWYRQDPGLGLRLIYFSYDVKMKEKGDIPEGYSVSREKKERFSLILESASTNQTSMYLCASRDGHLGDEQFFGPGTRLTVL.

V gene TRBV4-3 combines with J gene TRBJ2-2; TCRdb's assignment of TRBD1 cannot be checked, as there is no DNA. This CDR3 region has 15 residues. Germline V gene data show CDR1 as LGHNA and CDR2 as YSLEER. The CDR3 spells CASSLGQGYHGELFF.

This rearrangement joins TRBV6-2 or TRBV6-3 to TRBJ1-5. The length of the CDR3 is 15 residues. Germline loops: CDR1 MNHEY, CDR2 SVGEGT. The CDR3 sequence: CASSYSITPDQPQHF.

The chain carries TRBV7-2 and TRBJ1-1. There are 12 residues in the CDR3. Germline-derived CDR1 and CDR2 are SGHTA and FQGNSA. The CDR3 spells CASSPFYTEAFF.

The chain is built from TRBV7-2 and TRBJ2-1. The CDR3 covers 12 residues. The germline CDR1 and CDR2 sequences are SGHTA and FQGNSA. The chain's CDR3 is CASSLDGYEQFF.